The table lists the clone carrying this TCR beta chain with a count of one. The data originate from a study of blood T cell repertoires in COVID-19. The assay was immunoSEQ multiplex PCR, and TCRdb's table has in-frame clones only and misses some. The table shows approximately 350,000 clones, with 85% to 90% occurring only once. Trimming cost V 6 bases and J 2 bases, with 16 bases left between them. Germline V lookup: CDR1 SQVTM, CDR2 ANQGSEA. The length of the CDR3 is 14 residues. Specimen: PBMCs or T cells enriched from blood (not recorded which). The chain employs TRBV29-1 and TRBJ1-1, with D possibly being TRBD1 (6 bases). The source is a man aged 18 to 35 who had recovered from COVID-19. The CDR3 loop reads CSVRLDSTNTEAFF. CDR3 in DNA: TGCAGCGTCCGATTGGACAGCACTAACACTGAAGCTTTCTTT.